One and the same sample provided the 28 T cell receptor beta chains below, sequenced in a study of blood T cell repertoires in COVID-19 (dated by TCRdb to 2019 to 2021). To prepare the library, the immunoSEQ multiplex PCR assay was applied. TCRdb provides this immuneACCESS table in a form limited to in-frame rearrangements. Some clones are lacking; in checked studies, under half of them reflect an unresolved V gene, and why the rest are absent is not known. In all, the sample holds approximately 300,000 clones, and more than 75% of those were seen once. The ten top clones hold 1.5% to 2% of the sample. Sequencing was carried out using peripheral blood. The receptors derive from a woman aged 50 to 60 with acute or convalescent COVID-19.

V gene TRBV20-1 combines with J gene TRBJ1-2; TRBD1 is a possible D gene (6 bases). Trimming took off 7 bases at V and 7 bases at J, with 13 bases between the two ends. Looked up from germline, CDR1 is DFQATT and CDR2 is SNEGSKA (reference sequence). The CDR3 runs to 11 residues. The CDR3 protein is CSVAWGLGYTF. The CDR3 DNA is TGCAGTGTTGCGTGGGGGCTTGGCTACACCTTC.

The chain joins TRBV7-8 to TRBJ1-1, with D unresolved. CDR3 size: 12 residues. V was cut by 5 bases and J by 4 bases, with 8 bases left in between. Germline CDR1 and CDR2: SGHVS and FQNEAQ. The CDR3 is CASSQRITEAFF. CDR3 DNA: TGTGCCAGCAGCCAGCGGATCACTGAAGCTTTCTTT.

V and J are TRBV20-1 and TRBJ2-7; 10 nucleotides agree with TRBD2. The CDR3 covers 16 residues. CDR1 is DFQATT and CDR2 is SNEGSKA in the germline V gene (reference sequence). The V gene end was trimmed by 3 bases and the J gene end by 2 bases; junction bases not matched to a gene: 10. CDR3 amino acids: CSASLGAGGPPYEQYF. The CDR3 coding sequence is TGCAGTGCTAGTTTGGGAGCGGGAGGGCCTCCCTACGAGCAGTACTTC.

The V call is TRBV6-6, the J call TRBJ2-7; no definite D call. Trimming removed 2 bases from V and 7 bases from J, with 12 bases in between. Per germline, CDR1 MNHNY and CDR2 SVGAGI (reference sequence). This CDR3 has 13 amino acids. The CDR3 sequence: CASSYARTWEQYF. In nucleotides, the CDR3 is TGTGCCAGCAGTTACGCACGAACTTGGGAGCAGTACTTC.

This clone was picked up one time. The CDR3 coding sequence is TGTGCCAGCTCACGAGGGACAGTGCAAGAGACCCAGTACTTC. Translating gives CASSRGTVQETQYF. V and J are TRBV18 and TRBJ2-5, with 7 bases aligning to TRBD1. This CDR3 contains 14 residues. The ends lost 4 bases at V and 2 bases at J; junction bases unmatched: 4. CDR1 is KGHSH, CDR2 LQKENI, per germline.

J is TRBJ2-2 and V is TRBV5-4; 8 nucleotides line up with TRBD2. CDR1 is SGHNT, CDR2 YYREEE, per germline (reference sequence). The CDR3 is 15 amino acids. Trimming took 5 bases from V and 4 from J; bases not matched to a gene: 7. The DNA of the CDR3 is TGTGCCAGCAGTACAGCGGGAGTGAGCACCGGGGAGCTGTTTTTT. This encodes CASSTAGVSTGELFF.

The rearrangement uses TRBV19 and TRBJ2-2; possible D gene TRBD1, 5 bases. Per the germline V gene, CDR1 is LNHDA and CDR2 is SQIVND (reference sequence). Trimming took off 0 bases at V and 3 bases at J, with 14 bases between the two ends. This CDR3 is built from 17 residues. Here the CDR3 DNA reads TGTGCCAGTAGTATAGATCTGGTATCAGGGTACACCGGGGAGCTGTTTTTT. This sequence encodes CASSIDLVSGYTGELFF.

The CDR3: CATSDPTGPSYEQYF. As DNA, the CDR3 is TGTGCCACCAGTGATCCTACAGGGCCCTCCTACGAGCAGTACTTC. This sequence joins TRBV24-1 and TRBJ2-7, with D perhaps matching TRBD1 (6 bases). This CDR3 spans 15 amino acids. Between the trimmed V and J ends, which lost 3 bases and 0 bases, there was a span of 11 bases. Germline V gene data show CDR1 as KGHDR and CDR2 as SFDVKD.

The DNA for the CDR3 is TGTGCCAGCTCTCGGGACAGGGTAAATTCACCCCTCCACTTT. Amino acids: CASSRDRVNSPLHF. The V and J genes are TRBV9 and TRBJ1-6, with 9 bases that match TRBD1. Germline V CDR1 and CDR2: SGDLS, YYNGEE. The CDR3 is made up of 14 amino acids. After removal of 7 bases from V and 7 bases from J, the junction contained 6 bases not matched to a gene.

Here the CDR3 reads CATSDFRQGGEKLFF. The CDR3, as DNA: TGTGCCACCAGTGATTTCCGGCAGGGGGGCGAAAAACTGTTTTTT. This chain joins TRBV24-1 and TRBJ1-4; TRBD1 matches 7 bases. Germline V gene data show CDR1 as KGHDR and CDR2 as SFDVKD. J lost 8 bases, V lost 1 base, and 6 bases had no gene match. The CDR3 sequence is 15 residues long.

V and J are TRBV27 and TRBJ1-1; the D gene is possibly TRBD1 (6 bases). The germline V and J ends were trimmed by 6 bases and 2 bases, with 10 bases remaining between them. The CDR3 extends over 13 amino acids. CDR1 and CDR2 from the germline V gene are MNHEY and SMNVEV (reference sequence). The CDR3 DNA reads as TGTGCCAGCAGCGCGGGGGGCAACACTGAAGCTTTCTTT. It codes for CASSAGGNTEAFF.

The chain uses TRBV30 and TRBJ1-4, with D tentatively TRBD1 (6 bases). The CDR3 extends over 13 amino acids. The V end lost 4 bases, the J end lost 7 bases, and 13 bases lay between the germline ends. The germline CDR1 and CDR2 sequences are GTSNPN and SVGIG (reference sequence). The CDR3 coding sequence is TGTGCCTGGATGGTGCAGGGGAGTGAAAAACTGTTTTTT. It yields the protein CAWMVQGSEKLFF.

The chain recombines TRBV24-1 with TRBJ2-5; 14 bases line up with TRBD2. This CDR3 has 17 amino acids. The germline CDR1 and CDR2 sequences are KGHDR and SFDVKD. Germline trimming cut 0 bases from V and 5 bases from J; bases unmatched to any gene: 4. CDR3 sequence (DNA): TGTGCCACCAGTGATTTGGGACTAGCGGGAGGAGTTGAGACCCAGTACTTC. It encodes CATSDLGLAGGVETQYF.

The chain employs TRBV4-2 and TRBJ1-4, with TRBD1 identical over 8 bases. The CDR3 contains 15 residues. The germline V gene has CDR1 LGHNA and CDR2 YNFKEQ. J was trimmed by 7 bases and V by 0 bases; bases with no gene match: 4. CDR3 DNA sequence: TGTGCCAGCAGCCAAGAGGTGACAGGGGTTGAAAAACTGTTTTTT. Protein: CASSQEVTGVEKLFF.

The DNA for the CDR3 is TGTGCCAGCAGTCCTAGTGTCGACAGGGGCCAGCAGTACTTC. This encodes CASSPSVDRGQQYF. This rearrangement joins TRBV27 to TRBJ2-7, with TRBD1 matching 8 bases. The CDR3 length is 14 residues. Germline assignment: CDR1 MNHEY and CDR2 SMNVEV (reference sequence). V shed 5 bases and J 8 bases; nucleotides not matched to a gene: 11.

The rearrangement links TRBV6-2 or TRBV6-3 to TRBJ1-2; D gene uncertain. V was shortened by 6 bases and J by 1 base, with 9 bases between the two germline ends. Looked up from germline, CDR1 is MNHEY and CDR2 is SVGEGT. CDR3 size: 13 residues. The DNA of the CDR3 is TGTGCCAGCAGGTACAACTTTAACTATGGCTACACCTTC. It yields the protein CASRYNFNYGYTF.

The V gene is TRBV27, the J gene TRBJ2-2, with D perhaps matching TRBD1 (5 bases). CDR3 length equals 14 residues. Between the trimmed V and J ends, which lost 5 bases and 1 base, there was a span of 8 bases. The germline CDR1 and CDR2 sequences are MNHEY and SMNVEV (reference sequence). The chain's CDR3 is CASSAQGNTGELFF. The DNA for the CDR3 is TGTGCCAGCAGTGCTCAGGGGAACACCGGGGAGCTGTTTTTT.

The V and J genes are TRBV20-1 and TRBJ1-2; 10 positions match TRBD1. The CDR3 has 15 residues. Germline-derived CDR1 and CDR2 are DFQATT and SNEGSKA (reference sequence). Unmatched junction bases numbered 6, after V lost 3 bases and J lost 2 bases. The CDR3 reads CSASSWDRGNYGYTF. The CDR3 DNA reads TGCAGTGCTAGTTCTTGGGACAGGGGAAACTATGGCTACACCTTC.

V usage is TRBV7-2 and J usage is TRBJ2-1, with TRBD2 matching 8 bases. The germline CDR1 and CDR2 sequences are SGHTA and FQGNSA. The CDR3 contains 16 residues. Trimming at V came to 6 bases and at J to 2 bases, leaving 9 bases not matched to a gene. The CDR3 DNA is TGTGCCAGCAGTCCCAAAATGGGACTAGCCTACAATGAGCAGTTCTTC. This codes for CASSPKMGLAYNEQFF.

The chain is built from TRBV21-1 and TRBJ1-1; the D call of TRBD1 is as the table states it, not checked on the DNA. TRBV21-1 is a documented pseudogene. The CDR3 totals 15 residues. CDR3 protein: CATQMDRGPNTEAFF. CDR3 bases: TGTGCCACGCAAATGGACAGGGGACCGAACACTGAAGCTTTCTTT.

This chain uses TRBV5-5 with TRBJ2-7; 10 bases align to TRBD2. Germline V gene sequence: CDR1 SGHKS, CDR2 YYEKEE (reference sequence). CDR3 length equals 16 residues. J was trimmed by 6 bases and V by 0 bases; bases with no gene match: 9. The CDR3 here is CASSLVASGRIGEQYF. As DNA, the CDR3 is TGTGCCAGCAGCTTGGTGGCTAGCGGGAGAATTGGCGAGCAGTACTTC.

As DNA, the CDR3 is TGTGCCAGCAGTAAGAGGGTCGCCCTGGGGCAGCCCCAGCATTTT. Translating it yields CASSKRVALGQPQHF. The chain links TRBV5-6 to TRBJ1-5; D is unresolved. There are 15 residues in the CDR3. Germline V gene lookup returns CDR1 SGHDT and CDR2 YYEEEE. Trimming left V 5 bases short and J 7 bases short, with 19 bases between.

The rearrangement joins TRBV29-1 to TRBJ2-1; D might be TRBD2 (6 bases). Germline CDR1 SQVTM, CDR2 ANQGSEA. Trimming removed 6 bases at V and 8 bases at J, with 14 bases between. The CDR3 runs to 12 residues. CDR3 sequence: CSVHRPGDEQFF. As DNA, the CDR3 is TGCAGCGTCCATCGCCCGGGGGATGAGCAGTTCTTC.

This rearrangement joins TRBV18 to TRBJ2-3; 9 nucleotides align to TRBD2. CDR1 and CDR2 (germline): KGHSH, LQKENI. The CDR3 runs 17 residues. The J segment lost 10 bases and the V segment lost 6 bases, leaving 20 bases of the junction unmatched. This chain's CDR3 is CASSPESPAGGSGAQYF. For the CDR3, the DNA is TGTGCCAGCTCTCCCGAATCCCCAGCGGGAGGCTCAGGGGCGCAGTATTTT.

The chain has TRBV12-3 or TRBV12-4 and TRBJ2-1; 11 bases are a match to TRBD2. V shed 8 bases and J 6 bases; nucleotides not matched to a gene: 3. This CDR3 has 13 residues. CDR3 amino acids: CASGTSGINEQFF. DNA of the CDR3: TGTGCCAGCGGGACTAGCGGAATCAATGAGCAGTTCTTC.

This sequence joins TRBV28 and TRBJ1-1; D not certain. This CDR3 is built from 14 residues. From germline, CDR1 is MDHEN and CDR2 SYDVKM. The V end lost 2 bases, the J end lost 1 base, and 8 bases lay between the germline ends. The CDR3 nucleotides read TGTGCCAGCAGTTTAACCCAAGCGAACACTGAAGCTTTCTTT. Translating it yields CASSLTQANTEAFF.

The chain recombines TRBV29-1 with TRBJ2-6; tentative D call: TRBD2 (7 bases). Per the germline V gene, CDR1 is SQVTM and CDR2 is ANQGSEA. With 3 bases removed from V and 0 bases from J, the gap between germline ends came to 15 bases. This CDR3 is built from 17 residues. The DNA of the CDR3 is TGCAGCGTTGAGGGGGGCGGGAGTTACTCTGGGGCCAACGTCCTGACTTTC. Its translation is CSVEGGGSYSGANVLTF.

The genes are TRBV28 and TRBJ1-2; the D is unclear. The V gene lost 4 bases and the J gene lost 3 bases, with 9 bases spanning the gap. The CDR3 loop spans 13 amino acids. From germline, CDR1 is MDHEN and CDR2 SYDVKM. CDR3: CASSSPPYYGYTF. The CDR3 DNA reads as TGTGCCAGCAGTTCCCCCCCCTACTATGGCTACACCTTC.